This is a list of T cell receptor beta chains from one sample in a study of T cell changes during pregnancy in multiple sclerosis. Sequenced by immunoSEQ multiplex PCR; TCRdb stores in-frame clones only, minus some. The repertoire holds 70,000 to 100,000 clones, with 90% to 95% as singletons. Here the sequenced sample was peripheral blood, taken in the third trimester of pregnancy. The receptors were gathered from a female donor with multiple sclerosis, enrolled in a pregnancy study. The CDR3 runs from the conserved cysteine through the conserved F or W. A D gene is named only where the DNA matches it firmly. Clone size is stated in some rows and not others, as once, few, many or a class when expanded.

j_call clone_size d_call v_call cdr3_nt cdr3_aa
TRBJ2-7 - TRBD1 TRBV10-3 TGTGCCATCAGTGAGTCGATAGGGACAGGGTTCAACGAGCAGTACTTC CAISESIGTGFNEQYF
TRBJ1-1 - TRBD1 TRBV5-1 TGCGCCAGCAGCTCCGGACAGGGACGGAACACTGAAGCTTTCTTT CASSSGQGRNTEAFF
TRBJ2-3 once - TRBV12-5 TGTGCTAGTGGTTTTTGGGGCGATACGCAGTATTTT CASGFWGDTQYF
TRBJ1-2 - - TRBV5-4 TGTGCCAGCAGCTTGGAGCGCAGTTCAAACTATGGCTACACCTTC CASSLERSSNYGYTF
TRBJ1-4 - - TRBV15 TGTGCCACCAGCAGAGTAGATGAAAAACTGTTTTTT CATSRVDEKLFF
TRBJ2-2 - - TRBV28 TGTGCCAGCAGCCCTCCCCCGGCTAGCGCATTCACCGGGGAGCTGTTTTTT CASSPPPASAFTGELFF
TRBJ1-2 - - TRBV5-6 TGTGCCAGCAGCTTCATGCAGCGCGTCTATGGCTACACCTTC CASSFMQRVYGYTF
TRBJ2-2 - - TRBV6-5 TGTGCCAGCAGAGCTCCGGGAACCACCGGGGAGCTGTTTTTT CASRAPGTTGELFF
TRBJ1-3 - - TRBV5-1 TGCGCCAGCAGCTTAGGGACTTCTGGAAACACCATATATTTT CASSLGTSGNTIYF
TRBJ1-5 - - TRBV6-1 TGTGCCAGCAGTGTTAGCGGCCCCAATCAGCCCCAGCATTTT CASSVSGPNQPQHF
TRBJ2-7 - - TRBV7-8 TGTGCCAGCAGCTTAGAACCCTCTAGCTCCTACGAGCAGTACTTC CASSLEPSSSYEQYF
TRBJ2-1 - TRBD2 TRBV2 TGTGCCAGCAGTGATGGGACTAAACTCCGAAATGAGCAGTTCTTC CASSDGTKLRNEQFF
TRBJ2-5 once TRBD1 TRBV27 TGTGCCAGCAGTATCCGACAGGGGGAGACCCAGTACTTC CASSIRQGETQYF
TRBJ1-2 once - TRBV28 TGTGCCAGCAGGAGCGGGGTTACTGGCTACACCTTC CASRSGVTGYTF
TRBJ2-6 - - TRBV19 TGTGCCAGTAGTATACTGCGGGGTTCCTCTGGGGCCAACGTCCTGACTTTC CASSILRGSSGANVLTF
TRBJ1-6 - - TRBV4-2 TGTGCCAGCAGCAAAGGGCCTCCCGATTCACCCCTCCACTTT CASSKGPPDSPLHF